These 3 T cell receptor beta chains came from one sample sequenced in a study of shared clonotypes between healthy human individuals. This table comes from immunoSEQ multiplex PCR, and its TCRdb copy is limited to in-frame clones, with some not included. The sample shows some 470,000 clones, 70% to 80% of them seen only once. Sample: PBMCs. The receptor source for this set is a middle-aged woman in good health. Some clones in this sample may be carry-over from other donors' samples.

This clone was recorded many times. The genes are TRBV6-1 and TRBJ1-6; possibly TRBD1 for D (5 bases). This CDR3 has 16 amino acids. Germline CDR1 is MNHNS and CDR2 is SASEGT. Between the trimmed V and J ends, which lost 2 bases and 10 bases, there was a span of 18 bases. The CDR3 region has the DNA TGTGCCAGCAGTGAATCGGGAGGGGAACCGCGGTCACCCCTCCACTTT. Encoded protein: CASSESGGEPRSPLHF.

The chain is built from TRBV5-1 and TRBJ2-1, with 9 bases matching TRBD2. Losses at the gene ends were 0 bases for V and 4 bases for J; bases not matched to a gene: 8. The CDR3 covers 17 residues. Germline CDR1 is SGHRS and CDR2 is YFSETQ. The CDR3 bases are TGCGCCAGCAGCTTGGCCTCCCTAGCGGGACCTTACAATGAGCAGTTCTTC. It codes for CASSLASLAGPYNEQFF.

This rearrangement joins TRBV7-2 to TRBJ1-6; 7 bases map to TRBD1. The CDR3 totals 15 residues. V trimming: 6 bases; J trimming: 8 bases; junction bases outside the gene matches: 10. Germline V gene sequence: CDR1 SGHTA, CDR2 FQGNSA. CDR3 in DNA: TGTGCCAGCAGTATCACGACAGGGCGAGATTCACCCCTCCACTTT. Translating it yields CASSITTGRDSPLHF. The full variable domain, rest sourced from reference TRBV7-2 and TRBJ1-6, is GAGVSQSPSNKVTEKGKDVELRCDPISGHTALYWYRQSLGQGLEFLIYFQGNSAPDKSGLPSDRFSAERTGGSVSTLTIQRTQQEDSAVYLCASSITTGRDSPLHFGNGTRLTVT.